The 10 T cell receptor beta chains listed next were all sequenced from one sample in a study of T cells in Graves' hyperthyroidism and ophthalmopathy. RNA transcripts yielded amplified TCR beta CDR3 regions. The HTBI primer set was used in a first-round RT-PCR of the TCR CDR3. TCRdb re-called the multiplex PCR reads with MiXCR, one entry per CDR3 protein. Among fewer than 650,000 distinct CDR3 sequences listed, 46% were seen once. Sequenced material: peripheral blood or thyroid tissue (not recorded which). The receptor source for this set is an adult woman with Graves' disease, either hyperthyroidism or ophthalmopathy (not recorded which).

This clonotype occurred many times. The V and J genes are TRBV7-9 and TRBJ2-7; TRBD2 matches at 8 bases. This CDR3 has 16 residues. Trimming removed 5 bases from V and 2 bases from J; junction bases left unmatched: 11. The germline V gene encodes CDR1 SEHNR and CDR2 FQNEAQ (reference sequence). The CDR3 region has the DNA TGTGCCAGCAGCCCAACCAGTGGTAGCGGGACCTACGAGCAGTACTTC. It encodes CASSPTSGSGTYEQYF.

In this sample, this clonotype turned up a few times. This chain connects TRBV10-3 to TRBJ1-1; TRBD1 is a possible D gene (5 bases). This CDR3 comprises 14 residues. CDR1 is ENHRY and CDR2 is SYGVKD in the germline V gene. Deletions cut 4 bases from V and 0 bases from J, with 9 bases between. The CDR3 region has the DNA TGTGCCATCAGTGCCGGGACGGTGAACACTGAAGCTTTCTTT. Translated, it gives CAISAGTVNTEAFF.

The V call is TRBV29-1, the J call TRBJ1-1; no clear D. Deletions cut 7 bases from V and 5 bases from J, with 8 bases between. The germline gives CDR1 SQVTM, CDR2 ANQGSEA. The CDR3 length is 10 residues. For the CDR3, the DNA is TGCAGCGGAGCGACGACTGAAGCTTTCTTT. Translated, it gives CSGATTEAFF. The variable domain in full, with the rest retrieved from reference TRBV29-1 and TRBJ1-1, is SAVISQKPSRDICQRGTSLTIQCQVDSQVTMMFWYRQQPGQSLTLIATANQGSEATYESGFVIDKFPISRPNLTFSTLTVSNMSPEDSSIYLCSGATTEAFFGQGTRLTVV.

V usage is TRBV25-1 and J usage is TRBJ1-5; D ambiguous. Germline loops: CDR1 MGHDK, CDR2 SYGVNS. V was trimmed by 8 bases and J by 2 bases, leaving 19 bases between them. The CDR3 spans 16 residues. The CDR3, as DNA: TGTGCCAGCTCACCAGACGGGTTTGAAGGCAATCAGCCCCAGCATTTT. Protein: CASSPDGFEGNQPQHF.

Details on this clonotype: At one boundary the junction diverges from the germline segment, which might be a read error. The chain recombines TRBV19 with TRBJ2-7; D might be TRBD1 or TRBD2, each matching 5 bases. The germline gives CDR1 LNHDA, CDR2 SQIVND (reference sequence). The CDR3 covers 14 residues. This CDR3 is CTSSSAAGRDEQYF. The CDR3 bases are TGTACCAGTAGTAGCGCGGCAGGGCGGGACGAGCAGTACTTC. The full variable domain, completed using reference TRBV19 and TRBJ2-7, is DGGITQSPKYLFRKEGQNVTLSCEQNLNHDAMYWYRQDPGQGLRLIYYSQIVNDFQKGDIAEGYSVSREKKESFPLTVTSAQKNPTAFYLCTSSSAAGRDEQYFGPGTRLTVT.

The genes are TRBV20-1 and TRBJ1-5, with D perhaps TRBD1 (6 bases). With 3 bases removed from V and 1 base from J, the gap between germline ends came to 19 bases. The CDR3 runs 17 residues. Germline CDR1 and CDR2: DFQATT and SNEGSKA (reference sequence). The CDR3 loop reads CSARRQERLWSNQPQHF. The DNA of the CDR3 is TGCAGTGCTAGGCGACAGGAGAGGTTGTGGAGCAATCAGCCCCAGCATTTT.

This clonotype was counted many times. The chain has TRBV19 and TRBJ2-2, with TRBD2 identical over 9 bases. Germline lookup yields CDR1 LNHDA and CDR2 SQIVND (reference sequence). The CDR3 covers 14 residues. The V and J ends lost 4 bases and 6 bases, in that order; junction bases with no gene match: 3. CDR3 sequence (DNA): TGTGCCAGTAGTACGTCTAGCGGGGCCGGGGAGCTGTTTTTT. It is translated as CASSTSSGAGELFF.

This clonotype came up many times. This chain uses TRBV20-1 with TRBJ2-2; no firm D call. The V and J ends lost 5 bases and 4 bases respectively, with 11 bases between them. This CDR3 has 13 amino acids. Germline loops: CDR1 DFQATT, CDR2 SNEGSKA (reference sequence). The CDR3 DNA is TGCAGTGCTCCTAAATCGAGCACCGGGGAGCTGTTTTTT. Protein: CSAPKSSTGELFF.

The chain joins TRBV5-4 to TRBJ2-2, with D possibly being TRBD2 (5 bases). Trimming cost V 3 bases and J 5 bases, with 8 bases left between them. This CDR3 contains 13 residues. Per the germline V gene, CDR1 is SGHNT and CDR2 is YYREEE (reference sequence). The CDR3 DNA reads as TGTGCCAGCAGCTACTCGGGGACCGGGGAGCTGTTTTTT. It encodes CASSYSGTGELFF.

Worth noting for this clonotype: No DNA is shown, since the ends of the CDR3 on it are uncertain; the CDR3 is the one TCRdb lists. The chain employs TRBV29-1 and TRBJ1-3. Termini included, the CDR3 measures 23 amino acids. Germline assignment: CDR1 SQVTM and CDR2 ANQGSEA. This chain's CDR3 is CSVEGGTVYEQYFGPSSGNTIYF.